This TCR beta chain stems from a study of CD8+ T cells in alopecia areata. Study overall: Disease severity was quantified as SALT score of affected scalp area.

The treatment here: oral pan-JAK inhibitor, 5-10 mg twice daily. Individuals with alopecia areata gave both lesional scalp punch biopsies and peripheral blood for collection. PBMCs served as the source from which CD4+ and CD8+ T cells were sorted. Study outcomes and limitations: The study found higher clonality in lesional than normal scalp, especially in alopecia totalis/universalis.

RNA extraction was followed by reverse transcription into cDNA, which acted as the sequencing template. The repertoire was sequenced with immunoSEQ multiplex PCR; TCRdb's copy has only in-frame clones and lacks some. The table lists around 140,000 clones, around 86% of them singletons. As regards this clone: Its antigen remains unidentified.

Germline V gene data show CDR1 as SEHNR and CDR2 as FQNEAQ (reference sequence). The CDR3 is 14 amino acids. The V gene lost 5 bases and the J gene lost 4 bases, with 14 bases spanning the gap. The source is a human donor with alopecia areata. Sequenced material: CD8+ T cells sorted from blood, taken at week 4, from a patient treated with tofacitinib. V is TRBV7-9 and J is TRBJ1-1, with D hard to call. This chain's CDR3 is CASSASDGFTEAFF. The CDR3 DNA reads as TGTGCCAGCAGCGCAAGTGACGGGTTCACTGAAGCTTTCTTT.